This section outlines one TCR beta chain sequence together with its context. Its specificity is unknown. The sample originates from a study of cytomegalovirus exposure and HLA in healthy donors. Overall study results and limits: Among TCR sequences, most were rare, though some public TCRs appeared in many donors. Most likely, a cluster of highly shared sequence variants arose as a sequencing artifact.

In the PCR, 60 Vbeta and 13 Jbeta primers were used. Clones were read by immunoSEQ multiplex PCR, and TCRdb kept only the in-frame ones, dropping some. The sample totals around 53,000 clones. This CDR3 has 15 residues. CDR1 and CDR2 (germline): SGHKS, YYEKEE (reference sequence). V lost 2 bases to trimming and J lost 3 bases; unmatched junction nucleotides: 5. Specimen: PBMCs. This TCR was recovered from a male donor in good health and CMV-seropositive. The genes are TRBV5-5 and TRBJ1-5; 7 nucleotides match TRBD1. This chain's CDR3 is CASSLGTGDNQPQHF. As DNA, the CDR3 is TGTGCCAGCAGCTTAGGAACAGGGGACAATCAGCCCCAGCATTTT.